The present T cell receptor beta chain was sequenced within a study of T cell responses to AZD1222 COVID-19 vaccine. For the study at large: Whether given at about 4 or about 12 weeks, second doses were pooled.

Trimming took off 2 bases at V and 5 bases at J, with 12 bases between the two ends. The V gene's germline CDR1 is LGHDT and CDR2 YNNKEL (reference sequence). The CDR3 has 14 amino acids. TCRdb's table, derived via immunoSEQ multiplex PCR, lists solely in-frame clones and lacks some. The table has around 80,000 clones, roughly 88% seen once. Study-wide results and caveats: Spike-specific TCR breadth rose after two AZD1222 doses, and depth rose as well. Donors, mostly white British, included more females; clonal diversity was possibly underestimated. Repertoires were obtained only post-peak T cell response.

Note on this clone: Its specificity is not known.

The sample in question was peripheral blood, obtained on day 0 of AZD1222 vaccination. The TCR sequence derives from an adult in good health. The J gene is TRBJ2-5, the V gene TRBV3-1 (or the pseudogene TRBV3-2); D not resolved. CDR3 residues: CASSQNPGRETQYF. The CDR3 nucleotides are TGTGCCAGCAGCCAAAATCCCGGGCGGGAGACCCAGTACTTC.